This TCR beta chain was found in a study of control samples from healthy donors and cancer patients. The J segment lost 10 bases and the V segment lost 5 bases, leaving 9 bases of the junction unmatched. This CDR3 is built from 15 residues. The germline V gene encodes CDR1 SGDLS and CDR2 YYNGEE. Clones were sequenced by immunoSEQ multiplex PCR, and TCRdb holds only the in-frame ones, with some missing. The sample has about 160,000 clones; 70% to 90% are singletons. Sequenced input: blood. The chain is built from TRBV9 and TRBJ1-6; TRBD1 matches at 10 bases. This receptor was identified in a man aged 25-45 years in good health. The CDR3: CASSPRDRGESPLHF. CDR3 sequence (DNA): TGTGCCAGCAGTCCCCGGGACAGGGGAGAATCACCCCTCCACTTT.